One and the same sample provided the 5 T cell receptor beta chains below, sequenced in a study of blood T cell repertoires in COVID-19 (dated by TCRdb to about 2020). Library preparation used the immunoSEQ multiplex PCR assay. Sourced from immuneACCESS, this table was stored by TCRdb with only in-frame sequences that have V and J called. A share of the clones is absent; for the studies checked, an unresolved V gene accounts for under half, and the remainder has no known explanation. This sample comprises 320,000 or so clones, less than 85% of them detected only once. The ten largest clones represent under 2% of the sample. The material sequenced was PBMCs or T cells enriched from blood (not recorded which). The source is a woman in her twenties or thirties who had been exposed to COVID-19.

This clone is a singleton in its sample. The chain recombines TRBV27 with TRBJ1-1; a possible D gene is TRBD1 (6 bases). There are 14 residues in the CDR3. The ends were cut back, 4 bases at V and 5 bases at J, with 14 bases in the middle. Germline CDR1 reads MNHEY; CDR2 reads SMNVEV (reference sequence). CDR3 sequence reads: CASSSLKGVTEAFF. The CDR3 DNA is TGTGCCAGCAGTTCGCTAAAGGGGGTGACTGAAGCTTTCTTT.

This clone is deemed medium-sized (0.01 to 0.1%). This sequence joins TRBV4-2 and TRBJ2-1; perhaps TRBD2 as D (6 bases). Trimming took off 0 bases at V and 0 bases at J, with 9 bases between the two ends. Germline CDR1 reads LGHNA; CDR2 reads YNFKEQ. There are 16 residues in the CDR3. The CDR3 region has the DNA TGTGCCAGCAGCCAAGACGGTAGCGGCTCCTACAATGAGCAGTTCTTC. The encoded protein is CASSQDGSGSYNEQFF.

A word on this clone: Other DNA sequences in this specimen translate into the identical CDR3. The CDR3 here is CASSELAGGRTDTQYF. For the CDR3, the DNA is TGTGCCAGCAGTGAGCTAGCGGGAGGGAGGACAGATACGCAGTATTTT. The chain has TRBV6-1 and TRBJ2-3, with 12 bases that match TRBD2. Looked up from germline, CDR1 is MNHNS and CDR2 is SASEGT. J was trimmed by 3 bases and V by 3 bases; bases with no gene match: 4. This CDR3 contains 16 residues.

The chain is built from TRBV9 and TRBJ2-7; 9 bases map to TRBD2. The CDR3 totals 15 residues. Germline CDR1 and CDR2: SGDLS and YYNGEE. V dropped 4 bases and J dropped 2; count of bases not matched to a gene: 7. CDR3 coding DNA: TGTGCCAGCAGCAAAGGGGCGGGAGGGCCCTACGAGCAGTACTTC. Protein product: CASSKGAGGPYEQYF.

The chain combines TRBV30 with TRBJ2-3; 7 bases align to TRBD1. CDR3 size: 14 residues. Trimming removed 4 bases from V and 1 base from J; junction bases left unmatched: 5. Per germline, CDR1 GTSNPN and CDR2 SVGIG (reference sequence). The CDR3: CAWNRGRGTDTQYF. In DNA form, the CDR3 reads TGTGCCTGGAACAGGGGTCGGGGCACAGATACGCAGTATTTT.